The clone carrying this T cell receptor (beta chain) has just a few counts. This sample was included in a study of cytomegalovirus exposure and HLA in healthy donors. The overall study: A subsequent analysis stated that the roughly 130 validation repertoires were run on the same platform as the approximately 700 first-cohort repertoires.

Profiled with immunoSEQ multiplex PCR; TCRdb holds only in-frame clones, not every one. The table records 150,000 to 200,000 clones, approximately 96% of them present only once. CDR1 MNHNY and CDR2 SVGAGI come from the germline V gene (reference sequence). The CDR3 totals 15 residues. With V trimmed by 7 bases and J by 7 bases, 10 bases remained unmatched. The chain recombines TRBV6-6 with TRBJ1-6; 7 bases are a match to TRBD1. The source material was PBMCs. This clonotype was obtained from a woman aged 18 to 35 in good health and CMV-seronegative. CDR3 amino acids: CASTITGTANSPLHF. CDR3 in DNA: TGTGCCAGCACTATAACCGGGACAGCCAATTCACCCCTCCACTTT.